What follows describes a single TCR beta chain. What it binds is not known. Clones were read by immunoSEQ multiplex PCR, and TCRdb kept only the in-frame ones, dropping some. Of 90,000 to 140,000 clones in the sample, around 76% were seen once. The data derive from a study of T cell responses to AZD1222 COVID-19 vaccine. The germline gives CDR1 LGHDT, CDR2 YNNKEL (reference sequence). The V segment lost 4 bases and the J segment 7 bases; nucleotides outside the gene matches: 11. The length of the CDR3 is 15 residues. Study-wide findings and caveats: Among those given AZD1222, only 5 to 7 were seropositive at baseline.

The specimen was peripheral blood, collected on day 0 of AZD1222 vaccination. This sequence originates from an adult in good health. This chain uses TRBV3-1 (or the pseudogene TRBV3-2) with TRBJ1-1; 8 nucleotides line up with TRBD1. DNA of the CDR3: TGTGCCAGCAGCCCCTGGACAGGGTCTCTGGTTGAAGCTTTCTTT. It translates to CASSPWTGSLVEAFF.